This T cell receptor (beta chain) was captured by sequencing in a study of blood T cell repertoires in COVID-19. Background on the study: Sources were T cells, B-cell-depleted T cells, or PBMCs; the material itself was cDNA or gDNA.

V lost 2 bases, J lost 4 bases, and 15 bases lay in between. CDR1 and CDR2 (germline): SGHTA, FQGNSA. This CDR3 is 16 amino acids long. The assay was immunoSEQ multiplex PCR, and TCRdb's table has in-frame clones only and misses some. The sample carries tens of thousands of clones, roughly nine tenths recorded once. This clone showed up just once. The sequence was obtained from a man between 50 and 59 years old with acute or convalescent COVID-19. The sequenced material came from peripheral blood. This rearrangement joins TRBV7-2 to TRBJ1-5; no firm D call. CDR3 sequence reads: CASSLSASLRNQPQHF. CDR3 in DNA: TGTGCCAGCAGCTTATCAGCGTCGTTACGGAATCAGCCCCAGCATTTT.